This T cell receptor beta chain comes out of a study of T cell responses to AZD1222 COVID-19 vaccine. In the case of this clone: Its antigen remains unknown.

Losses at the gene ends were 8 bases for V and 4 bases for J; bases not matched to a gene: 6. CDR3 length: 13 residues. CDR1 is SGHRS, CDR2 YFSETQ, per germline. General study findings and limits: Repertoire collection took place solely once the T cell response had peaked.

Sequencing used immunoSEQ multiplex PCR; TCRdb keeps in-frame clones, though not all of them. Of around 150,000 clones detected, around 94% appear once; the ten largest clones hold just over 5%. The J gene is TRBJ2-7, the V gene TRBV5-1; 10 bases match TRBD1. Source: peripheral blood, taken 28 days after the second AZD1222 dose. The TCR originated in an adult who received the AZD1222 COVID-19 vaccine. The CDR3 nucleotides read TGCGCCAGTGACAGGGGGCAAGGGTACGAGCAGTACTTC. Translating it yields CASDRGQGYEQYF.